This T cell receptor beta chain was recovered during a study of human thymus T cells. Study-wide findings and caveats: The related literature has documented a marked overlap of thymic repertoires among unrelated individuals. An apparent bias in V and J gene usage was seen in thymic and blood repertoires.

Thymic material originated from resections removed in the course of corrective heart surgery. Among the donors, all were healthy Finnish infants having corrective surgery for congenital heart defects. Here immunoSEQ multiplex PCR was the method, and the copy in TCRdb shows in-frame clones only, minus some. This table holds 75,000 to 90,000 clones, approximately 97% found once. The CDR3 extends over 15 amino acids. V lost 3 bases and J lost 1; bases outside the gene matches: 5. Germline assignment: CDR1 SGHRS and CDR2 YFSETQ. With regard to this clone: The antigen is unknown.

This chain uses TRBV5-1 with TRBJ2-7, with 9 bases lining up with TRBD1. Input material: thymus tissue. The clonotype comes from a boy under three years old with a congenital heart defect but otherwise immunologically healthy. The CDR3 protein is CASSYRTGESYEQYF. CDR3 DNA sequence: TGCGCCAGCAGCTATCGGACAGGGGAATCCTACGAGCAGTACTTC.